This T cell receptor (beta chain) was sequenced in a study of T cells in Graves' hyperthyroidism and ophthalmopathy. Whole-study findings and limits: Blood samples included most of the expanded thyroid clonotypes exceeding 0.001.

For the diagnoses, clinical symptoms, serum thyroxine and TRAb, thyroid ultrasound and orbital computed tomography were used. RNA transcripts served as the template for amplifying TCR beta CDR3 regions. An initial round of RT-PCR targeting the TCR CDR3 relied on the HTBI primer set. TCRdb reprocessed the multiplex PCR reads with MiXCR, giving one entry per CDR3 protein. The profile shows about 570,000 distinct CDR3 sequences, roughly 15% of them singletons. Note on this clonotype: Antigen: not known.

The CDR3 runs 17 residues. CDR1 SEHNR and CDR2 FQNEAQ come from the germline V gene (reference sequence). J was trimmed by 4 bases and V by 4 bases; bases with no gene match: 12. The TCR was taken from a woman in her forties with Graves' hyperthyroidism. The chain links TRBV7-9 to TRBJ1-1, with TRBD1 matching 10 bases. Source material: blood. The CDR3: CASSSLTGGKGGTEAFF. The DNA of the CDR3 is TGTGCCAGCAGCTCTCTGACAGGGGGCAAGGGGGGCACTGAAGCTTTCTTT.